Below, one T cell receptor (beta chain) is given with its context. There are 16 residues in the CDR3. CDR1 is SGHAT and CDR2 is FQNNGV in the germline V gene. V lost 5 bases, J lost 6 bases, and 11 bases stayed unmatched. The sample originates from a study of T cell changes during pregnancy in multiple sclerosis. Sequencing used immunoSEQ multiplex PCR; TCRdb keeps in-frame clones, though not all of them. The table has 70,000 to 100,000 clones, just under 95% seen once. This TCR was recovered from a female donor with multiple sclerosis, enrolled in a pregnancy study. Sequences were derived from peripheral blood, sampled in the first trimester of pregnancy. The V gene is TRBV11-2, the J gene TRBJ2-1; TRBD2 aligns across 9 bases. The CDR3: CASSPLRLAAANEQFF. CDR3 DNA sequence: TGTGCCAGCAGCCCACTCAGACTAGCGGCGGCCAATGAGCAGTTCTTC.